This T cell receptor beta chain was captured by sequencing in a study of shared clonotypes between healthy human individuals. V trimming: 0 bases; J trimming: 4 bases; junction bases outside the gene matches: 5. CDR3 size: 16 residues. The germline V gene has CDR1 SGHRS and CDR2 YFSETQ. A remark on this clone: Its cognate antigen is unknown.

The repertoire was sequenced with immunoSEQ multiplex PCR; TCRdb's copy has only in-frame clones and lacks some. The sample consists of roughly 1,600,000 clones, approximately 98.5% of them appearing once. General study results and limits: Only blood was sampled; tissue repertoires likely differ. The study found lower generation probabilities in non-shared clonotypes than in those shared by all four donors.

This sequence was found in a man aged 30 to 45 in good health. This chain joins TRBV5-1 and TRBJ1-3, with TRBD1 matching over 9 bases. What was sequenced was naive CD4+ T cells sorted from blood. Sample subset: CD45RA+ positively selected. The CDR3 sequence is CASSLEGTGYGNTIYF. The CDR3 DNA sequence: TGCGCCAGCAGCTTGGAAGGGACAGGGTACGGAAACACCATATATTTT.